This TCR beta chain was recorded in a study of response to subunit inactivated influenza vaccine. This CDR3 spans 17 amino acids. The trim removed 6 bases at V and 5 bases at J, leaving 12 bases unmatched. TCRdb processed the RT-PCR reads anew with MiXCR; each CDR3 protein has one entry. The sample yields about 700,000 distinct CDR3 sequences, roughly 13% seen once. Sequenced here: PBMCs from blood, sampled 14 days before vaccination. This clonotype was sampled from a man aged 50-59 years who received an inactivated influenza vaccine. The chain uses TRBV12-3 or TRBV12-4 and TRBJ1-6; 8 nucleotides agree with TRBD1. CDR3 nucleotide sequence: TGTGCCAGCAGAGACTCAGGGGGCTTTTCTCATAATTCACCCCTCCACTTT. As protein: CASRDSGGFSHNSPLHF.